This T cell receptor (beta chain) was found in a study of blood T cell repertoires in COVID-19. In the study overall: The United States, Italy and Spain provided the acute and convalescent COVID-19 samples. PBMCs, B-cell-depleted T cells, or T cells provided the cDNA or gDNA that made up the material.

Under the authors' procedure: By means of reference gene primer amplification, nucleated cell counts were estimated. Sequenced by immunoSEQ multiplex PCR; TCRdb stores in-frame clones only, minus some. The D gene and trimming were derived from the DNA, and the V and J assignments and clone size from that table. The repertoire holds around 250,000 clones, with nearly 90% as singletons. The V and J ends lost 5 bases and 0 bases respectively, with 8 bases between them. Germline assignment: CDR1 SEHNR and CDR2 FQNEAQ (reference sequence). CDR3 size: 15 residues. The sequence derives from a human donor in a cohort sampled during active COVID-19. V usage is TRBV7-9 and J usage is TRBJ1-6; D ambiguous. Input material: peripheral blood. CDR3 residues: CASSPSGSYNSPLHF. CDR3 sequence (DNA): TGTGCCAGCAGCCCATCGGGCTCCTATAATTCACCCCTCCACTTT.